The clone carrying this T cell receptor (beta chain) has at least ten counts. Its antigen is currently unknown. Library preparation (for TCRbeta) was performed with unique molecular identifiers. TCRdb re-called the PCR reads with MiXCR, one entry per CDR3 protein. In the table there are some 29,000 distinct CDR3 sequences, over 5% of which are singletons. The data were obtained in a study of T-cell reconstitution after alpha-beta-depleted transplantation in children. Study findings and constraints: Among T cells one year after transplant, newly produced cells accounted for most counts and diversity.

This sequence originates from a male patient aged 5 to 17 who had a stem cell transplant for acute myeloid leukemia, so the T cells may come from the graft donor. The specimen comprised PBMCs, mostly from graft donor cells, sampled 180 days after TCRalphabeta/CD19-depleted stem cell transplant.

CDR3 in amino acids: CASSRGGSGNEQFF. The CDR3 DNA follows: TGCGCCAGCAGCCGGGGGGGATCCGGGAATGAGCAGTTCTTC. The chain has TRBV5-1 and TRBJ2-1; 8 bases are shared with TRBD2. V was clipped by 4 bases and J by 7 bases; unmatched bases: 7. Germline V lookup: CDR1 SGHRS, CDR2 YFSETQ. This CDR3 spans 14 amino acids.